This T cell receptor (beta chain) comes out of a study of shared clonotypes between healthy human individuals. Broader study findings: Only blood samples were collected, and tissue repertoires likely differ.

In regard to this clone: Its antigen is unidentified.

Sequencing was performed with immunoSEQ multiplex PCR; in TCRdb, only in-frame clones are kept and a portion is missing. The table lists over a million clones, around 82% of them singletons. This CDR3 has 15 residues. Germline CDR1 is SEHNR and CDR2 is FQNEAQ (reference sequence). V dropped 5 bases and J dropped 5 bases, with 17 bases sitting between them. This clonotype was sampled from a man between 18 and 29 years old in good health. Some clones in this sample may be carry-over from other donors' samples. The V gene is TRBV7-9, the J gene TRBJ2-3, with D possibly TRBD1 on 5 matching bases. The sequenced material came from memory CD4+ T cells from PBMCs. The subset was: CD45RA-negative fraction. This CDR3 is CASSHHRLFGDTQYF. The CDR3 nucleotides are TGTGCCAGCAGCCACCACAGGTTGTTTGGAGATACGCAGTATTTT.